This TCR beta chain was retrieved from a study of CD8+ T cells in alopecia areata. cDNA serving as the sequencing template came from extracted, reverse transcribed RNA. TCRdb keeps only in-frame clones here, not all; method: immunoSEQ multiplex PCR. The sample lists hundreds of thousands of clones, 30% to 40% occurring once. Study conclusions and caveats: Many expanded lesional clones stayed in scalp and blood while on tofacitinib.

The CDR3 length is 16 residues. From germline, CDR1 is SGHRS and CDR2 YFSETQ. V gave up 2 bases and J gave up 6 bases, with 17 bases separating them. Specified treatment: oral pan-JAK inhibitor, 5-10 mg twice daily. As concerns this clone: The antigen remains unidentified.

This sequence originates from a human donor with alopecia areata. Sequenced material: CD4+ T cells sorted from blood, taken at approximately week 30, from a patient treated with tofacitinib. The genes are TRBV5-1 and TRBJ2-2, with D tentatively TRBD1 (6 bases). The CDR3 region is CASSLQGAAGAGELFF. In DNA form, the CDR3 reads TGCGCCAGCAGCTTACAGGGAGCGGCTGGAGCCGGGGAGCTGTTTTTT.